Listed here are 23 T cell receptor beta chains from one sample, sequenced in a study of cytomegalovirus exposure and HLA in healthy donors (dated by TCRdb to the late 2010s). Libraries came from the immunoSEQ multiplex PCR assay. The multiplex PCR relied on a mix of 60 forward primers for TCR Vbeta segments and 13 reverse primers for TCR Jbeta segments. TCRdb retrieved this table from immuneACCESS and kept in-frame rearrangements only. Not all clones are present; in checked studies, unresolved V genes account for under half, and no reason is known for the remainder. This sample comprises around 64,000 clones, more than 70% of them detected only once. In total, the top ten clones hold 6.8% of the sample. The material sequenced was PBMCs. The receptors derive from a young man in good health and CMV-seropositive.

V gene TRBV25-1 combines with J gene TRBJ2-7; tentative D call: TRBD2 (5 bases). The CDR3 spans 12 residues. Germline V gives CDR1 MGHDK, CDR2 SYGVNS. The V and J ends lost 3 bases and 6 bases respectively, with 9 bases between them. CDR3 in amino acids: CASSDGITEQYF. CDR3 DNA: TGTGCCAGCAGTGACGGGATTACCGAGCAGTACTTC.

The chain joins TRBV6-5 to TRBJ2-1, with unresolved D. Trimming removed 6 bases at V and 5 bases at J, with 11 bases between. Per the germline V gene, CDR1 is MNHEY and CDR2 is SVGAGI. This CDR3 region has 13 residues. CDR3 nucleotide sequence: TGTGCCAGCAGAAGGAGAGGAGACAATGAGCAGTTCTTC. This gives the protein CASRRRGDNEQFF.

This clone was counted only a few times. This chain uses TRBV28 with TRBJ1-5; D perhaps matches TRBD1 (6 bases). V was cut by 5 bases and J by 6 bases, with 17 bases left in between. The germline CDR1 and CDR2 sequences are MDHEN and SYDVKM. This CDR3 has 15 residues. The CDR3 DNA follows: TGTGCCAGCAGTCCTCCAGGGGTAGCCGGTCAGCCCCAGCATTTT. This codes for CASSPPGVAGQPQHF.

The rearrangement joins TRBV30 to TRBJ2-7; 16 nucleotides agree with TRBD2. The CDR3 has 13 amino acids. Trimming cost V 3 bases and J 7 bases; bases outside gene matches: 0. Germline CDR1 reads GTSNPN; CDR2 reads SVGIG (reference sequence). CDR3 residues: CAWRGLAGGEQYF. DNA of the CDR3: TGTGCCTGGAGGGGACTAGCGGGGGGGGAGCAGTACTTC.

The chain joins TRBV9 to TRBJ1-2, with TRBD1 as a possible D gene (5 bases). V lost 0 bases, J lost 4 bases, and 10 bases lay in between. CDR1 and CDR2 (germline): SGDLS, YYNGEE. The CDR3 spans 14 residues. CDR3 in amino acids: CASSVVSGGYGYTF. The CDR3 region has the DNA TGTGCCAGCAGCGTAGTGTCGGGGGGCTATGGCTACACCTTC.

Details on this clone: The conserved closing phenylalanine or tryptophan is absent in this CDR3, likely reflecting a read error. The chain couples TRBV4-2 to TRBJ1-2, with 12 bases that match TRBD1. V lost 0 bases, J lost 8 bases, and 4 bases stayed unmatched. The CDR3 is 15 residues long. Germline CDR1 LGHNA, CDR2 YNFKEQ. The CDR3 DNA is TGTGCCAGCAGCCAAGATCGGGACAGGGGGCAGGGCTACACCCTC. Encoded protein: CASSQDRDRGQGYTL.

The rearrangement links TRBV11-3 to TRBJ2-5, with no clear D. The J call may be wrong; the DNA end is better matched by TRBJ2-7. The CDR3 runs to 11 residues. Germline loops: CDR1 SGHNT, CDR2 YENEEA. The CDR3 sequence: CASSLGNEQYF. For the CDR3, the DNA is TGTGCCAGCAGCTTAGGCAACGAGCAGTACTTC.

V and J are TRBV7-9 and TRBJ2-3; 10 bases line up with TRBD2. Losses at the gene ends were 3 bases for V and 2 bases for J; bases not matched to a gene: 8. The CDR3 extends over 17 amino acids. Germline V gene sequence: CDR1 SEHNR, CDR2 FQNEAQ (reference sequence). CDR3 sequence: CASSFIPSGRFTDTQYF. The CDR3 nucleotides read TGTGCCAGCAGCTTCATTCCTAGCGGGAGATTCACAGATACGCAGTATTTT. Together with reference TRBV7-9 and TRBJ2-3, the CDR3 gives the full variable domain: DTGVSQNPRHKITKRGQNVTFRCDPISEHNRLYWYRQTLGQGPEFLTYFQNEAQLEKSRLLSDRFSAERPKGSFSTLEIQRTEQGDSAMYLCASSFIPSGRFTDTQYFGPGTRLTVL.

CDR3: CASSFMAEVTGELFF. The CDR3 region has the DNA TGCGCCAGCAGCTTTATGGCGGAAGTCACCGGGGAGCTGTTTTTT. The chain employs TRBV5-1 and TRBJ2-2; D unresolved. The V gene's germline CDR1 is SGHRS and CDR2 YFSETQ. V lost 2 bases to trimming and J lost 4 bases, with 12 bases between them. This CDR3 is built from 15 residues.

J is TRBJ1-6 and V is TRBV28; possible D gene TRBD1, 6 bases. This CDR3 region has 16 residues. V was trimmed by 7 bases and J by 0 bases, leaving 13 bases between them. Germline CDR1 reads MDHEN; CDR2 reads SYDVKM. In DNA, the CDR3 is TGTGCCAGCAAGACAGGCTCAAGCTCCTATAATTCACCCCTCCACTTT. It encodes CASKTGSSSYNSPLHF.

This chain uses TRBV25-1 with TRBJ2-7, with TRBD2 as a possible D gene (5 bases). Per the germline V gene, CDR1 is MGHDK and CDR2 is SYGVNS. Between the trimmed V and J ends, which lost 8 bases and 1 base, there was a span of 15 bases. CDR3 length equals 14 residues. The CDR3, as DNA: TGTGCCAGCGGTCGGGGTACCTTGTCCTACGAGCAGTACTTC. As protein: CASGRGTLSYEQYF.

The V call is TRBV11-2, the J call TRBJ1-6; D is unresolved. From germline, CDR1 is SGHAT and CDR2 FQNNGV. The CDR3 runs 14 residues. V lost 4 bases to trimming and J lost 7 bases, with 11 bases between them. CDR3 region: CASSSPRVNSPLHF. The CDR3 DNA is TGTGCCAGCAGCTCCCCGCGGGTGAATTCACCCCTCCACTTT.

The CDR3 DNA reads TGTGCCAGCAGAACCCCGGGGGGCGACAATGAGCAGTTCTTC. Its protein product is CASRTPGGDNEQFF. The chain recombines TRBV6-6 with TRBJ2-1; weak D call: TRBD2 (7 bases). The CDR3 consists of 14 residues. With 6 bases removed from V and 5 bases from J, the gap between germline ends came to 14 bases. Germline CDR1 MNHNY, CDR2 SVGAGI (reference sequence).

This clone occurred a few times. The chain has TRBV7-2 and TRBJ1-2; TRBD1 matches at 8 bases. Germline CDR1 reads SGHTA; CDR2 reads FQGNSA. This CDR3 region has 15 residues. The junction had 7 bases not matched to a gene; V was cut back by 5 bases and J by 2 bases. CDR3 loop: CASSTGRQGNYGYTF. The CDR3 bases are TGTGCCAGCAGCACGGGACGACAGGGGAACTATGGCTACACCTTC.

This chain connects TRBV6-1 to TRBJ2-2; 9 nucleotides match TRBD2. Germline V lookup: CDR1 MNHNS, CDR2 SASEGT. The CDR3 consists of 14 residues. With 4 bases clipped from V and 3 bases from J, the junction kept 0 bases outside the gene matches. This CDR3 reads CASSGLADTGELFF. DNA for the CDR3: TGTGCCAGCAGTGGACTAGCGGACACCGGGGAGCTGTTTTTT.

The chain employs TRBV5-1 and TRBJ2-7; weak D call: TRBD2 (5 bases). Germline-derived CDR1 and CDR2 are SGHRS and YFSETQ. Trimming shortened V by 7 bases and J by 3 bases, and 11 bases separated the two germline ends. This CDR3 spans 12 amino acids. CDR3 protein: CASRTDIYEQYF. The CDR3 nucleotides are TGCGCCAGCCGGACTGATATCTACGAGCAGTACTTC.

The chain uses TRBV9 and TRBJ2-2, with 9 bases fitting TRBD1. V lost 3 bases, J lost 6 bases, and 6 bases stayed unmatched. The CDR3 extends over 15 amino acids. Germline V CDR1 and CDR2: SGDLS, YYNGEE. CDR3 in amino acids: CASSARTGDPGELFF. As DNA, the CDR3 is TGTGCCAGCAGCGCCCGGACAGGGGACCCCGGGGAGCTGTTTTTT.

The chain uses TRBV23-1 and TRBJ1-6, with D unresolved. TRBV23-1 is an ORF, with its function uncertain. The CDR3 runs to 18 residues. V was trimmed by 0 bases and J by 9 bases, leaving 21 bases between them. CDR3 nucleotides: TGCGCCAGCAGTCAATCGCCCCCGCGTTCGGTGAATGGTTCACCCCTCCACTTT. Protein: CASSQSPPRSVNGSPLHF.

The V call is TRBV4-3, the J call TRBJ1-1, with 9 bases lining up with TRBD1. The germline V gene has CDR1 LGHNA and CDR2 YSLEER. The junction had 22 bases not matched to a gene; V was cut back by 1 base and J by 1 base. There are 22 residues in the CDR3. The CDR3 reads CASSQVTPLQGAQGYTNTEAFF. In DNA form, the CDR3 reads TGCGCCAGCAGCCAAGTCACCCCACTACAGGGGGCGCAGGGCTATACGAACACTGAAGCTTTCTTT.

This clone has just a few counts. The V and J genes are TRBV19 and TRBJ1-6, with 9 positions matching TRBD1. This CDR3 has 17 amino acids. Germline V gives CDR1 LNHDA, CDR2 SQIVND (reference sequence). V shed 6 bases, J shed 10 bases, and the junction held 16 bases outside the gene matches. The CDR3, as DNA: TGTGCCAGTAGACGACAGGGGGGTACGGATTTAGGATCACCCCTCCACTTT. Translation gives CASRRQGGTDLGSPLHF.

This chain joins TRBV15 and TRBJ1-1; D might be TRBD1 (5 bases). The germline CDR1 and CDR2 sequences are LNHNV and YYDKDF (reference sequence). V was clipped by 4 bases and J by 5 bases, with 11 bases between them. The length of the CDR3 is 13 residues. This CDR3 is CATSTGGSTEAFF. The CDR3 bases are TGTGCCACCAGCACGGGGGGGTCTACTGAAGCTTTCTTT.

The chain recombines TRBV7-2 with TRBJ1-2; D might be TRBD1 (6 bases). This CDR3 is built from 14 residues. V gave up 3 bases and J gave up 8 bases, with 16 bases separating them. Germline CDR1 reads SGHTA; CDR2 reads FQGNSA. This chain's CDR3 is CASSFGPGVGGYTF. The DNA of the CDR3 is TGTGCCAGCAGCTTTGGTCCAGGGGTGGGGGGCTACACCTTC.

CDR3 sequence: CASSLGTSGGAGETQYF. CDR3 DNA sequence: TGTGCCAGCAGCTTGGGGACTAGCGGGGGGGCCGGGGAGACCCAGTACTTC. J is TRBJ2-5 and V is TRBV5-4, with 15 bases lining up with TRBD2. After removal of 0 bases from V and 5 bases from J, the junction contained 5 bases not matched to a gene. Germline V gene lookup returns CDR1 SGHNT and CDR2 YYREEE (reference sequence). The CDR3 loop spans 17 amino acids.